This TCR beta chain was sequenced during a study of glioma-infiltrating T cells after dendritic cell vaccination. As for the study in general: Autologous tumor lysate was loaded overnight onto monocyte-derived dendritic cells grown about seven days with IL-4 and GM-CSF.

CDR3 length: 18 residues. Primers: 60 V beta forward and 13 J beta reverse. Clones were sequenced by immunoSEQ multiplex PCR, and TCRdb holds only the in-frame ones, with some missing. Of 90,000 to 100,000 clones listed, about 79% are singletons. The chain has TRBV21-1 and TRBJ2-7; the DNA was not compared with TRBD1, the D call given in the table. TRBV21-1 represents a pseudogene. The starting material was blood, obtained before dendritic cell vaccination. The receptor's source is a human donor with glioblastoma. CDR3 nucleotides: TGTGCCAGCAGCAAAGCACCGTGCAGGGACAGGTCCCTCTACGAGCAGTACTTC. Its protein is CASSKAPCRDRSLYEQYF.